These 3 T cell receptor beta chains were sequenced from one sample in a study of T cell repertoires in cytomegalovirus infection. One entry per CDR3 protein results from TCRdb running MiXCR on the reads. The sample shows a few hundred thousand distinct CDR3 sequences, roughly a sixth of them seen only once. Material for sequencing was PBMCs. The receptors stem from a human donor in good health (CMV status not recorded). Some clones in this sample may be carry-over from other donors' samples.

This clonotype was counted a few times. The chain has TRBV19 and TRBJ1-4; D is possibly TRBD1 (5 bases). The CDR3 is made up of 16 amino acids. Trimming pared 5 bases from V and 5 bases from J, leaving 18 bases between. Per germline, CDR1 LNHDA and CDR2 SQIVND (reference sequence). CDR3 DNA sequence: TGTGCCAGTAGTCCGGACTACAGGTTTGAAAATGAAAAACTGTTTTTT. It codes for CASSPDYRFENEKLFF.

The CDR3: CASTPGQPGSYEQYF. CDR3 DNA sequence: TGTGCCAGCACCCCGGGACAGCCCGGGTCCTACGAGCAGTACTTC. The chain joins TRBV6-2 or TRBV6-3 to TRBJ2-7; 7 nucleotides agree with TRBD1. With V trimmed by 7 bases and J by 1 base, 10 bases remained unmatched. Germline values: CDR1 MNHEY, CDR2 SVGEGT. The length of the CDR3 is 15 residues.

In this sample, this clonotype turned up many times. The CDR3 is CASSPWGSPYGYTF. The CDR3 DNA is TGTGCCAGCAGCCCATGGGGGAGTCCCTATGGCTACACCTTC. This chain links TRBV7-2 with TRBJ1-2; tentatively, D is TRBD1 (5 bases). The germline gives CDR1 SGHTA, CDR2 FQGNSA. V was trimmed by 5 bases and J by 4 bases, leaving 14 bases between them. This CDR3 comprises 14 residues. Variable domain in full (rest from reference TRBV7-2 and TRBJ1-2): GAGVSQSPSNKVTEKGKDVELRCDPISGHTALYWYRQSLGQGLEFLIYFQGNSAPDKSGLPSDRFSAERTGGSVSTLTIQRTQQEDSAVYLCASSPWGSPYGYTFGSGTRLTVV.